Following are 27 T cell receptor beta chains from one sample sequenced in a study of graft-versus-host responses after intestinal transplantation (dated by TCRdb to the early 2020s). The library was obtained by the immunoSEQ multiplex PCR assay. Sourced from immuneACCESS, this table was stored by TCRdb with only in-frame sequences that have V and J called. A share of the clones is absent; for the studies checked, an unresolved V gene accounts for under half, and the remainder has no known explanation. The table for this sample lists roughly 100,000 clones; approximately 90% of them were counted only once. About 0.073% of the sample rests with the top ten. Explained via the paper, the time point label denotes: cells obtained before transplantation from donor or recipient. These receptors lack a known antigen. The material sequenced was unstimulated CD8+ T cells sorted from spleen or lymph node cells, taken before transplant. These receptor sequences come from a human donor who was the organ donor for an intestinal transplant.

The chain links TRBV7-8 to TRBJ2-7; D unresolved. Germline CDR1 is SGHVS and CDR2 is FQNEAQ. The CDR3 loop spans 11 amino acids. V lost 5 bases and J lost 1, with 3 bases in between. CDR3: CASSTSYEQYF. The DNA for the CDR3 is TGTGCCAGCAGCACATCCTACGAGCAGTACTTC.

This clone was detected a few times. The CDR3: CATSRDLGTGNSPLHF. The CDR3 DNA reads as TGTGCCACCAGCAGAGATTTGGGGACAGGGAATTCACCCCTCCACTTT. V gene TRBV15 combines with J gene TRBJ1-6; TRBD1 agrees at 9 bases. The germline V gene has CDR1 LNHNV and CDR2 YYDKDF (reference sequence). Trimming took 0 bases from V and 7 from J; bases not matched to a gene: 4. The CDR3 runs to 16 residues.

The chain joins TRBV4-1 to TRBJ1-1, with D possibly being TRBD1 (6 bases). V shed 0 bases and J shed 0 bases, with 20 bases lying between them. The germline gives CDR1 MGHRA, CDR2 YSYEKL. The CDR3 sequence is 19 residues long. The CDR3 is CASSQDRGALEWVNTEAFF. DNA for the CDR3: TGCGCCAGCAGCCAAGATCGGGGGGCCCTGGAATGGGTGAACACTGAAGCTTTCTTT.

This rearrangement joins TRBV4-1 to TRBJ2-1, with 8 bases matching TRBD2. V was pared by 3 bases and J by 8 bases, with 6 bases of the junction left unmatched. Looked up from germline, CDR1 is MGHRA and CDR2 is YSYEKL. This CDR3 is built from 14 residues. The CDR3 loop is CASSQVGGAYEQFF. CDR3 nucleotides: TGCGCCAGCAGCCAGGTCGGGGGGGCATATGAGCAGTTCTTC.

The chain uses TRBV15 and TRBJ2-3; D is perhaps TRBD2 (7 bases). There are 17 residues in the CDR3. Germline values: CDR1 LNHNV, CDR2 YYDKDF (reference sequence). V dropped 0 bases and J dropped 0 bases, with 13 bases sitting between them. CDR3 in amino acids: CATSRDGAGASTDTQYF. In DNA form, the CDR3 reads TGTGCCACCAGCAGAGATGGGGCGGGGGCTAGCACAGATACGCAGTATTTT.

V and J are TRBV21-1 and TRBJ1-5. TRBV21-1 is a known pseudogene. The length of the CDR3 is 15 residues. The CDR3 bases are TGTGCCAGCAGCAAATGGGGGGGTGATCATCAGCCCCAGCATTTT. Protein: CASSKWGGDHQPQHF.

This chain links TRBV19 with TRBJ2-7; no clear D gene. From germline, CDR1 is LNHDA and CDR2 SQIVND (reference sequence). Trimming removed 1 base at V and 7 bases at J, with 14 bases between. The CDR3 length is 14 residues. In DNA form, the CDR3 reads TGTGCCAGTAGTATAGGACTGACGGCTGGGGAGCAGTACTTC. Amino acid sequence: CASSIGLTAGEQYF.

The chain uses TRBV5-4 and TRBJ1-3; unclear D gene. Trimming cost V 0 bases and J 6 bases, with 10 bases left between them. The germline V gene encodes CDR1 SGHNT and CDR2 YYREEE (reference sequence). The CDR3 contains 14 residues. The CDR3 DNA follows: TGTGCCAGCAGCTTGGACAGTGGCCCAAACACCATATATTTT. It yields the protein CASSLDSGPNTIYF.

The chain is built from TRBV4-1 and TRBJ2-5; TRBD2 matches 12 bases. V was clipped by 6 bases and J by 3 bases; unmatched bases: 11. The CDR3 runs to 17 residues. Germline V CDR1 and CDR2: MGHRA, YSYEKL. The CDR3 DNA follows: TGCGCCAGCAGTTCCTATAAGGCTAGCGGGAGGGAAGAGACCCAGTACTTC. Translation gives CASSSYKASGREETQYF.

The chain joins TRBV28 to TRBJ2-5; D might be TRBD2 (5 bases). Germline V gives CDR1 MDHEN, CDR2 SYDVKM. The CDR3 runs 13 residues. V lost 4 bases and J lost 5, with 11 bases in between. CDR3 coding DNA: TGTGCCAGCAGTTCGAGCGGTCGCGAGACCCAGTACTTC. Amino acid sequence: CASSSSGRETQYF.

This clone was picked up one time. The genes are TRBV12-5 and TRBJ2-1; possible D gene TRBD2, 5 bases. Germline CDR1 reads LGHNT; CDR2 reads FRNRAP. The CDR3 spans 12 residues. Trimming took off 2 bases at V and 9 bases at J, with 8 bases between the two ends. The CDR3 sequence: CASGLTGGEQFF. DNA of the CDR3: TGTGCTAGTGGTTTGACCGGAGGTGAGCAGTTCTTC.

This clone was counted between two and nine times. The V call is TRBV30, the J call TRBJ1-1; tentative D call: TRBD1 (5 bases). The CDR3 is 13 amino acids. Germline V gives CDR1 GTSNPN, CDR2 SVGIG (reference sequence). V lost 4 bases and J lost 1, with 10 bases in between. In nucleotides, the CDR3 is TGTGCCTGGATCGATACAGGGAACACTGAAGCTTTCTTT. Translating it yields CAWIDTGNTEAFF.

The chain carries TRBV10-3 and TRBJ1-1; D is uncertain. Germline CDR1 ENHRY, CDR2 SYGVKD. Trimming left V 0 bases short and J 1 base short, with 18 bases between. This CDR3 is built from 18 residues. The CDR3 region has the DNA TGTGCCATCAGTGAGTCGGCATCGGACTATGGCAAGAACACTGAAGCTTTCTTT. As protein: CAISESASDYGKNTEAFF.

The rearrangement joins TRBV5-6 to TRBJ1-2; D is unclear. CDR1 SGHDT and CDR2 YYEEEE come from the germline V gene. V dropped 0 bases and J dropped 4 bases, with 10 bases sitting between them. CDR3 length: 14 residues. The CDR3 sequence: CASSLARVGYGYTF. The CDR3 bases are TGTGCCAGCAGCTTGGCCCGGGTTGGCTATGGCTACACCTTC. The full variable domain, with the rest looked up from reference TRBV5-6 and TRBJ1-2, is DAGVTQSPTHLIKTRGQQVTLRCSPKSGHDTVSWYQQALGQGPQFIFQYYEEEERQRGNFPDRFSGHQFPNYSSELNVNALLLGDSALYLCASSLARVGYGYTFGSGTRLTVV.

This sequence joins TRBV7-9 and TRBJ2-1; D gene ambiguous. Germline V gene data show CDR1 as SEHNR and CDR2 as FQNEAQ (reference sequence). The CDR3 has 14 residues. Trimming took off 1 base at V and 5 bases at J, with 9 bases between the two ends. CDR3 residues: CASSLVAQDNEQFF. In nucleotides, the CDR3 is TGTGCCAGCAGCTTAGTTGCGCAGGACAATGAGCAGTTCTTC.

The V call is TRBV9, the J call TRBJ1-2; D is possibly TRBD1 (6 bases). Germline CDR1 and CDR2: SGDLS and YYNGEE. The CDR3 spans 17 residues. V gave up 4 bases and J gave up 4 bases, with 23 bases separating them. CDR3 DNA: TGTGCCAGCAGCTATATAGAAGTCGAAGAACAGGGCTATGGCTACACCTTC. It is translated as CASSYIEVEEQGYGYTF.

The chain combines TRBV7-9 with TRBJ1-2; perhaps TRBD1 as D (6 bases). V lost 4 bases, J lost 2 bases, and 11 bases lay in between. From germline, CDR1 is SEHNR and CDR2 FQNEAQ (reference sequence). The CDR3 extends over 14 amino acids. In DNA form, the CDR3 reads TGTGCCAGCAGCTACGTTGACAGGAACTATGGCTACACCTTC. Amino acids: CASSYVDRNYGYTF.

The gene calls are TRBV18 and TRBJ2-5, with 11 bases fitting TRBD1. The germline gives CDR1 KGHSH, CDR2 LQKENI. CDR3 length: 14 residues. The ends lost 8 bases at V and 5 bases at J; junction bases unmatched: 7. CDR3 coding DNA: TGTGCCAGCGTCGGACAGGGGGCTTCGGAGACCCAGTACTTC. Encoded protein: CASVGQGASETQYF.

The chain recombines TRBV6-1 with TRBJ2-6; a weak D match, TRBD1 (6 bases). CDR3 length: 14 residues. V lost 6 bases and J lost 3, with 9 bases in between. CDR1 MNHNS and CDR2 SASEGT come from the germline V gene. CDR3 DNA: TGTGCCAGCAGCAGACAGGATGGGGCCAACGTCCTGACTTTC. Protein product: CASSRQDGANVLTF.

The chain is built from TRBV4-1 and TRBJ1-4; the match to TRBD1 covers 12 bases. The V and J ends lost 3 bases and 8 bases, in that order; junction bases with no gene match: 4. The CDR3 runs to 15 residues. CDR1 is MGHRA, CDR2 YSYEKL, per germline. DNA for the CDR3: TGCGCCAGCAGCCAGGGGGGACAGGGGGCGGAAAAACTGTTTTTT. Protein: CASSQGGQGAEKLFF.

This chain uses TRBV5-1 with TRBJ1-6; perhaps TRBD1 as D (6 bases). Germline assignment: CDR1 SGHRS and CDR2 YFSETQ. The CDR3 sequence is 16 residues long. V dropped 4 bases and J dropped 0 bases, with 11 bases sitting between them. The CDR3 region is CASSITGSSYNSPLHF. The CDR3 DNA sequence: TGCGCCAGCAGCATAACAGGGAGCTCCTATAATTCACCCCTCCACTTT.

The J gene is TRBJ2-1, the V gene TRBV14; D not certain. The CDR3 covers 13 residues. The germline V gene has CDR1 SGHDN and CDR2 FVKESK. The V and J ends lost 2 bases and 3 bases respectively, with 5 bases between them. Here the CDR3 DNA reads TGTGCCAGCAGCCAACCCAACTACAATGAGCAGTTCTTC. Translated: CASSQPNYNEQFF.

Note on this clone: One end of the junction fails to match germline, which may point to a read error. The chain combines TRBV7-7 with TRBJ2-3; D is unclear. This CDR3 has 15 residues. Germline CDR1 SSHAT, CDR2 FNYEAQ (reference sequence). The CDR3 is CASSPTYSPTDTQYF. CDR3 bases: TGTGCTAGCAGCCCCACCTACTCACCCACAGATACGCAGTATTTT.

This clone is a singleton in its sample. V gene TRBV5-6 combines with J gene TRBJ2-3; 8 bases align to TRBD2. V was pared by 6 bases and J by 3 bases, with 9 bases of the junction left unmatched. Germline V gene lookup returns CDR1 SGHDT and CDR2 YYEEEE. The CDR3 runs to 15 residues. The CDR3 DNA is TGTGCCAGCAACCCCTGGGGACTAGGTACAGATACGCAGTATTTT. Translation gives CASNPWGLGTDTQYF.

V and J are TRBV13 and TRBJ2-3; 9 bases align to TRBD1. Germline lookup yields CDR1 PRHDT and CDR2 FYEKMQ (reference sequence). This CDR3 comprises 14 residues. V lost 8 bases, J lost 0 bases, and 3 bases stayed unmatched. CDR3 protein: CASRDRASTDTQYF. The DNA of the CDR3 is TGTGCCAGCCGGGACAGGGCCAGCACAGATACGCAGTATTTT.

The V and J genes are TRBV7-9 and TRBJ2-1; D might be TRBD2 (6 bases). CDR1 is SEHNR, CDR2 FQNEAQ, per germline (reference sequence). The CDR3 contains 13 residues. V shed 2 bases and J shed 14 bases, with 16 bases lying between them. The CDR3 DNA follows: TGTGCCAGCAGCTTAAGTGCGAGGGAGGAGGAGTTCTTC. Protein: CASSLSAREEEFF.

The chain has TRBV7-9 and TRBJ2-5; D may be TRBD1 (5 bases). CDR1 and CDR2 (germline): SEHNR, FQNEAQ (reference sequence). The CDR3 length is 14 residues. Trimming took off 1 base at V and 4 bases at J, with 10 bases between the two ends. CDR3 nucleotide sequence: TGTGCCAGCAGCTTAGTGGGGCCAAGAGAGACCCAGTACTTC. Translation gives CASSLVGPRETQYF.